A single sample gave rise to the 4 T cell receptor beta chains below, sequenced in a study of identical twins. TCRdb reanalysed the 5' RACE reads using MiXCR and keeps one entry per CDR3 protein. The sample records 1,800,000 or so distinct CDR3 sequences, roughly a third being singletons. Sequencing was done on a sample of cord blood. The receptors shown here come from a newborn girl in good health.

This clonotype has a handful of counts. The genes are TRBV20-1 and TRBJ2-7, with 10 bases lining up with TRBD2. Germline CDR1 and CDR2: DFQATT and SNEGSKA (reference sequence). The trim removed 3 bases at V and 4 bases at J, leaving 9 bases unmatched. The CDR3 has 15 residues. In DNA form, the CDR3 reads TGCAGTGCTAGTCCTAGCGGGAGCGGTATGTACGAGCAGTACTTC. Translation gives CSASPSGSGMYEQYF.

This sequence joins TRBV7-2 and TRBJ2-1, with D possibly TRBD1 on 6 matching bases. CDR1 SGHTA and CDR2 FQGNSA come from the germline V gene. This CDR3 comprises 17 residues. V was clipped by 0 bases and J by 6 bases, with 18 bases between them. The CDR3 is CASSLAPRGKVFNEQFF. The CDR3 nucleotides are TGTGCCAGCAGCTTAGCTCCCAGGGGTAAGGTTTTCAATGAGCAGTTCTTC.

This rearrangement joins TRBV7-8 to TRBJ2-5, with 9 positions matching TRBD2. V shed 1 base, J shed 5 bases, and the junction held 2 bases outside the gene matches. Looked up from germline, CDR1 is SGHVS and CDR2 is FQNEAQ. This CDR3 comprises 14 residues. The CDR3 here is CASSLDTSGETQYF. DNA of the CDR3: TGTGCCAGCAGCTTAGATACTAGCGGGGAGACCCAGTACTTC.

This clonotype was recorded only once. The chain has TRBV29-1 and TRBJ2-6; tentatively, D is TRBD2 (5 bases). The ends were cut back, 5 bases at V and 1 base at J, with 12 bases in the middle. Germline V CDR1 and CDR2: SQVTM, ANQGSEA. This CDR3 comprises 15 residues. The CDR3, as DNA: TGCAGCGTTTCTCACACGGGGTCTGGGGCCAACGTCCTGACTTTC. Its protein is CSVSHTGSGANVLTF.